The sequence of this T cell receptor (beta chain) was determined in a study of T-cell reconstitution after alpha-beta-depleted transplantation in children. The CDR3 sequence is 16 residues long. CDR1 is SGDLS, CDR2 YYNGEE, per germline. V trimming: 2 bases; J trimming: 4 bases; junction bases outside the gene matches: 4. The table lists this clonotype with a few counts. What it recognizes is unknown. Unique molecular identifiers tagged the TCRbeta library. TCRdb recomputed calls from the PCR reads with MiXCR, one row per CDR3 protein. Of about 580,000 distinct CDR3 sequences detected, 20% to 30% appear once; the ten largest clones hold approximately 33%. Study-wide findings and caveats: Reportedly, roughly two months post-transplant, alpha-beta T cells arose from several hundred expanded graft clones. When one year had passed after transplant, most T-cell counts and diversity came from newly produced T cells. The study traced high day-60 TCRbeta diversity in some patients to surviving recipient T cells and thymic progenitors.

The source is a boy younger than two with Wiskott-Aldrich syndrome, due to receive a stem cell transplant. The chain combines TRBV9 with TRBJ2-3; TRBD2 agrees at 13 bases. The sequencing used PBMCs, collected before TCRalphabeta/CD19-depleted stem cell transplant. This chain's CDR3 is CASSVSGLAGADTQYF. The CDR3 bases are TGTGCCAGCAGCGTGTCAGGACTAGCGGGAGCAGATACGCAGTATTTT.